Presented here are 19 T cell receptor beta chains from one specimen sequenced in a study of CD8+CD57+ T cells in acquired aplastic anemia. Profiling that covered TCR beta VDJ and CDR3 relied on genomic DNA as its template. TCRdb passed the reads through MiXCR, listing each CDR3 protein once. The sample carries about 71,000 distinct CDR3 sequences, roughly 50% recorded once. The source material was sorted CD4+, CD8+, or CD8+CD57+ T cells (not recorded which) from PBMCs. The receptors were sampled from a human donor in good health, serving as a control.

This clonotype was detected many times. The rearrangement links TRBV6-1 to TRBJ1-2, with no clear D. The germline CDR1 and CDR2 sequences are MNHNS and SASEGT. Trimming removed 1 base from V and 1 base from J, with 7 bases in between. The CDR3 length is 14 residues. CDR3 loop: CASSEVMFNYGYTF. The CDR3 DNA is TGTGCCAGCAGTGAAGTTATGTTTAACTATGGCTACACCTTC.

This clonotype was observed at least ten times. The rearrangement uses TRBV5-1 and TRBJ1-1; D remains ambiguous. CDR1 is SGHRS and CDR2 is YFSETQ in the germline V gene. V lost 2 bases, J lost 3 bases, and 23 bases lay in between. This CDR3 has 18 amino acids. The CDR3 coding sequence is TGCGCCAGCAGCTTACGCCCCCTGGTTATAGAGGAGCACACTGAAGCTTTCTTT. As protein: CASSLRPLVIEEHTEAFF.

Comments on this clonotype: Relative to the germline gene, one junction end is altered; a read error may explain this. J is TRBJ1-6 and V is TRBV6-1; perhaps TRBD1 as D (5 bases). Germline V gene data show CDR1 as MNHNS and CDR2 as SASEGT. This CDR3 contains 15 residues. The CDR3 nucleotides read TGTGTCAGCAGTGAGGTAACGGGGACTCGGTCACCCCTCCACTTT. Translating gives CVSSEVTGTRSPLHF.

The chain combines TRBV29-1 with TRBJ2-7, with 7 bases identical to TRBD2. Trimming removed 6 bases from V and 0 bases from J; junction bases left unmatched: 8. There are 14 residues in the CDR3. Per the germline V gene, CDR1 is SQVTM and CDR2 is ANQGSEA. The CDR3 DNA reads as TGCAGCGTGAAGACTAGCCGGGGCTCCTACGAGCAGTACTTC. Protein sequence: CSVKTSRGSYEQYF.

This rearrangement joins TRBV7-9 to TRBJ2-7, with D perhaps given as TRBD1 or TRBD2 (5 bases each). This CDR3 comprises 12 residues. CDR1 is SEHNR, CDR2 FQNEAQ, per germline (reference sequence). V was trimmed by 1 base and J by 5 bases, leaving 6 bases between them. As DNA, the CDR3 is TGTGCCAGCAGCTTAGTGGGGGACGAGCAGTACTTC. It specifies CASSLVGDEQYF.

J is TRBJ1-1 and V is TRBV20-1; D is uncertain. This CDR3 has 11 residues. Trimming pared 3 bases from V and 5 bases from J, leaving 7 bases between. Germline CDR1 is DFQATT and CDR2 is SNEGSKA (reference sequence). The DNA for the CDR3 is TGCAGTGCTAGTAGTGTGACTGAAGCTTTCTTT. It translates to CSASSVTEAFF.

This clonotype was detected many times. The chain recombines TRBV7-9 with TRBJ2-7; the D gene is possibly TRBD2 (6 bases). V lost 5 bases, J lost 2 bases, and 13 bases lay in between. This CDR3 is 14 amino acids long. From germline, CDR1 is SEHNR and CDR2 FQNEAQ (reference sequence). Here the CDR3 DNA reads TGTGCCAGCAGCGGGACTCCATTCGCCTACGAGCAGTACTTC. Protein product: CASSGTPFAYEQYF.

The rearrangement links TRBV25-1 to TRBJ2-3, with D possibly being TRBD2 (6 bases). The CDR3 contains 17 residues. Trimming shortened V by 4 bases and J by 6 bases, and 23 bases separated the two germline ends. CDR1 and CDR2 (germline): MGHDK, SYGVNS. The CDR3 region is CASSGLWDSPRGDTQYF. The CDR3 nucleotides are TGTGCCAGCAGTGGTCTATGGGACTCTCCACGTGGGGATACGCAGTATTTT.

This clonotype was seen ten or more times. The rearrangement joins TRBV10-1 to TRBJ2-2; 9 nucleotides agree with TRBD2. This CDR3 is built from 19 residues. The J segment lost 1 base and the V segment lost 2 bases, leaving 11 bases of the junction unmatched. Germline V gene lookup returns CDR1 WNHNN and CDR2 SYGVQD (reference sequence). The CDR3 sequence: CASSERGQLAGRNTGELFF. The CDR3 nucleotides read TGCGCCAGCAGTGAGAGGGGGCAACTAGCGGGTCGGAACACCGGGGAGCTGTTTTTT.

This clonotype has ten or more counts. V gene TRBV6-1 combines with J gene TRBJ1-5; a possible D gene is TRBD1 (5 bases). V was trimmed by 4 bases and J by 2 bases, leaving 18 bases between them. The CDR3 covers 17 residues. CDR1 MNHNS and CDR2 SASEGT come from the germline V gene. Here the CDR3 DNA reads TGTGCCAGCAGTGCTCAGGGTTCCCTCCCCGGCAATCAGCCCCAGCATTTT. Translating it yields CASSAQGSLPGNQPQHF.

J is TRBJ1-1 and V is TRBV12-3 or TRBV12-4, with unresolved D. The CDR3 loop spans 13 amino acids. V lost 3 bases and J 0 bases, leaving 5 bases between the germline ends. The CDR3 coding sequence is TGTGCCAGCAGTTTCAGTATGAACACTGAAGCTTTCTTT. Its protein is CASSFSMNTEAFF.

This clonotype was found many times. The CDR3 protein is CASSPAGVILNTEAFF. In nucleotides, the CDR3 is TGTGCCAGCAGCCCTGCCGGGGTCATATTGAACACTGAAGCTTTCTTT. This chain connects TRBV7-9 to TRBJ1-1; no firm D call. The germline V gene has CDR1 SEHNR and CDR2 FQNEAQ (reference sequence). Trimming removed 5 bases from V and 0 bases from J, with 16 bases in between. The CDR3 extends over 16 amino acids.

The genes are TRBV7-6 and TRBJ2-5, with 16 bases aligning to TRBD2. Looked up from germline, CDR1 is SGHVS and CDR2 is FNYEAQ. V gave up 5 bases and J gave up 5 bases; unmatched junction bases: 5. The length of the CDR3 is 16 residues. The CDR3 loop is CASSPGTSGGAETQYF. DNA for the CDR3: TGTGCCAGCAGCCCCGGGACTAGCGGGGGGGCGGAGACCCAGTACTTC.

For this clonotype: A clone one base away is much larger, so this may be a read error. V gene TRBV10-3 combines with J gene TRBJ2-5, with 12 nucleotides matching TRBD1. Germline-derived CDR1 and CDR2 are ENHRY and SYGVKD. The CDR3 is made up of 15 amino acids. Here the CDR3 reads CASSRDRGPQETQYF. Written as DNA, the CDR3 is TGTGCCAGCAGTAGGGACAGGGGGCCTCAAGAGACCCAGTACTTC.

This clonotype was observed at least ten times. The CDR3, as DNA: TGTGCCAGCAGCTTAACGCCCCTCGAGACTAGCGGGGAGGACAATGAGCAGTTCTTC. Its protein product is CASSLTPLETSGEDNEQFF. The genes are TRBV7-3 and TRBJ2-1; 11 bases agree with TRBD2. Trimming took 0 bases from V and 5 from J; bases not matched to a gene: 12. The germline V gene encodes CDR1 SGHTA and CDR2 FQGTGA. This CDR3 has 19 amino acids.

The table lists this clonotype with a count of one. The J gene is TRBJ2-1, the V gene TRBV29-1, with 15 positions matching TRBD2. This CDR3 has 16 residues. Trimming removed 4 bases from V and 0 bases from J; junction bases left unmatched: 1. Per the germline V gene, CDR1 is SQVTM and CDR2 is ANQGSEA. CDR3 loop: CSVGGLAGGSYNEQFF. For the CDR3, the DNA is TGCAGCGTTGGGGGACTAGCGGGGGGCTCCTACAATGAGCAGTTCTTC.

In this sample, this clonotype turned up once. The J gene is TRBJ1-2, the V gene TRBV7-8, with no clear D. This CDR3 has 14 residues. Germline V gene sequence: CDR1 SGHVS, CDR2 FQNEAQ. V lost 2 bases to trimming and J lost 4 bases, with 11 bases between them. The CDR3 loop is CASSLPDPSYGYTF. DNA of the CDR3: TGTGCCAGCAGCTTACCAGACCCTAGCTATGGCTACACCTTC.

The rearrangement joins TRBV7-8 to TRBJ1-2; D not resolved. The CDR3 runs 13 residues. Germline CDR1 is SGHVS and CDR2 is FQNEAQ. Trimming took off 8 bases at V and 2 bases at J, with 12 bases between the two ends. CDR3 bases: TGTGCCAGCGCTTATGCGGAGAACTATGGCTACACCTTC. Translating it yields CASAYAENYGYTF. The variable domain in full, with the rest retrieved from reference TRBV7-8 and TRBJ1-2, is GAGVSQSPRYKVAKRGQDVALRCDPISGHVSLFWYQQALGQGPEFLTYFQNEAQLDKSGLPSDRFFAERPEGSVSTLKIQRTQQEDSAVYLCASAYAENYGYTFGSGTRLTVV.

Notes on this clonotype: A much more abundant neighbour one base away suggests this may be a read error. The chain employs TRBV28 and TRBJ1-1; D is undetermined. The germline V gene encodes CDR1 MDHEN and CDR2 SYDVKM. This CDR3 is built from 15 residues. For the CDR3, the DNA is TGTGCCAGCAGCCTGCTGGGCAAGATGAACACTGAAGCTTCCTTT. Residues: CASSLLGKMNTEASF.